A selection of T cell receptor beta chains follows, all from one sample in a study of beta chain features in type 1 diabetes. The protocol was immunoSEQ multiplex PCR, while the TCRdb copy is restricted to in-frame clones and leaves out a portion. This sample has under 150,000 clones; about 50% occur once, and the top ten carry around 0.43%. Material: Tregs from blood. Every receptor here comes from a man younger than 35 in good health. Each CDR3 is given without its conserved first and last residue. A D gene is named only where the DNA matches it firmly.

CDR3 protein: ASSSPAGLSSYGYT; CDR3 length: 14; J gene: TRBJ1-2; D gene: -; V gene: TRBV5-1
CDR3 protein: ASSLKGVGVSPLH; CDR3 length: 13; J gene: TRBJ1-6; D gene: -; V gene: TRBV28
CDR3 protein: ASRPFGQGDYEQY; CDR3 length: 13; J gene: TRBJ2-7; D gene: TRBD1; V gene: TRBV6-5
CDR3 protein: ASSHTDRGYGYT; CDR3 length: 12; J gene: TRBJ1-2; D gene: TRBD1; V gene: TRBV7-9
CDR3 protein: ASSLVAGTEINQPQH; CDR3 length: 15; J gene: TRBJ1-5; D gene: -; V gene: TRBV7-9
CDR3 protein: ASSLEGFWANEQF; CDR3 length: 13; J gene: TRBJ2-1; D gene: -; V gene: TRBV7-6
CDR3 protein: ASSWSDTEAF; CDR3 length: 10; J gene: TRBJ1-1; D gene: -; V gene: TRBV14
CDR3 protein: ASSQATWAGGQNTGELF; CDR3 length: 17; J gene: TRBJ2-2; D gene: TRBD2; V gene: TRBV4-2
CDR3 protein: ASSILRGSDNQPQH; CDR3 length: 14; J gene: TRBJ1-5; D gene: -; V gene: TRBV19
CDR3 protein: ASSPGQGAANEKLF; CDR3 length: 14; J gene: TRBJ1-4; D gene: TRBD1; V gene: TRBV18
CDR3 protein: ASIRQGASGANVLT; CDR3 length: 14; J gene: TRBJ2-6; D gene: TRBD1; V gene: TRBV6-6
CDR3 protein: AWSPSGLYEQY; CDR3 length: 11; J gene: TRBJ2-7; D gene: -; V gene: TRBV30
CDR3 protein: AWSGGARRAF; CDR3 length: 10; J gene: TRBJ1-1; D gene: -; V gene: TRBV30
CDR3 protein: ASSSRADAPYNEQF; CDR3 length: 14; J gene: TRBJ2-1; D gene: -; V gene: TRBV7-9
CDR3 protein: ASSLRGLNTEAF; CDR3 length: 12; J gene: TRBJ1-1; D gene: TRBD1; V gene: TRBV5-1
CDR3 protein: SVGQDTQY; CDR3 length: 8; J gene: TRBJ2-3; D gene: -; V gene: TRBV29-1
CDR3 protein: ASSTRLARYQETQY; CDR3 length: 14; J gene: TRBJ2-5; D gene: -; V gene: TRBV7-9